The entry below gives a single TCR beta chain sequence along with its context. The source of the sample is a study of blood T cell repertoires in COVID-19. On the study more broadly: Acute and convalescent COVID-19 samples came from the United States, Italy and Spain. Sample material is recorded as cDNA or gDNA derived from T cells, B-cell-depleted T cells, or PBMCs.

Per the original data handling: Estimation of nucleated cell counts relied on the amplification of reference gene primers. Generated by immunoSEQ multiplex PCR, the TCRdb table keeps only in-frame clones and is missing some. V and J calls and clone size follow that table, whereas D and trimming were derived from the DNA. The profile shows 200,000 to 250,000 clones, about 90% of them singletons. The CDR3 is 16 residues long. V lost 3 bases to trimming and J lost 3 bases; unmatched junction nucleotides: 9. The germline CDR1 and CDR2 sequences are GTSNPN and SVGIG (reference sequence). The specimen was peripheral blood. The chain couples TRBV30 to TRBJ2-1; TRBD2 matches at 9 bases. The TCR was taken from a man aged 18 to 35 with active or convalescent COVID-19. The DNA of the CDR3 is TGTGCCTGGAGCTCCATAGCGGGGGCCATCTACAATGAGCAGTTCTTC. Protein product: CAWSSIAGAIYNEQFF.